These 10 T cell receptor beta chains were all obtained from the same sample, sequenced in a study of breast tumors, draining lymph nodes, adjacent tissues. One entry per CDR3 protein, called by TCRdb with MiXCR from the multiplex PCR reads. The table records 150,000 to 200,000 distinct CDR3 sequences, approximately 30% of them present only once. Breast cancer patients provided tissue from their axillary draining lymph nodes. What was sequenced was axillary lymph node tissue. These receptors came from a female donor with breast cancer. Some clones in this sample may be carry-over from other donors' samples.

V gene TRBV2 combines with J gene TRBJ1-3; 7 nucleotides match TRBD1. Per germline, CDR1 SNHLY and CDR2 FYNNEI. The CDR3 runs to 17 residues. Trimming at V came to 4 bases and at J to 0 bases, leaving 9 bases not matched to a gene. CDR3 in DNA: TGTGCCAGCAGTGCGAATTCCGGACAGGACTCTGGAAACACCATATATTTT. Protein product: CASSANSGQDSGNTIYF.

For this clonotype: This may come from a read error, since a much larger clone is one base off. This chain connects TRBV7-8 to TRBJ1-2, with unresolved D. The germline V gene encodes CDR1 SGHVS and CDR2 FQNEAQ. The CDR3 totals 15 residues. The CDR3 spells CASSLTRERFYGYPF. CDR3 DNA sequence: TGTGCCAGCAGCTTAACCCGGGAGAGGTTCTATGGCTACCCCTTC. The full variable domain, with the rest looked up from reference TRBV7-8 and TRBJ1-2, is GAGVSQSPRYKVAKRGQDVALRCDPISGHVSLFWYQQALGQGPEFLTYFQNEAQLDKSGLPSDRFFAERPEGSVSTLKIQRTQQEDSAVYLCASSLTRERFYGYPFGSGTRLTVV.

This clonotype has only a few counts. This clone may be a read error of a much larger clone one base away. V is TRBV2 and J is TRBJ2-5, with 12 bases identical to TRBD2. This CDR3 region has 16 residues. CDR1 is SNHLY and CDR2 is FYNNEI in the germline V gene. CDR3 DNA sequence: TGTGCCAGCAGAGGTACTAGCGGGGGGCCTCAAGGGACCCAGTACTTC. It translates to CASRGTSGGPQGTQYF.

This clonotype rates as medium-sized. The V and J genes are TRBV4-1 and TRBJ1-5; 7 bases are shared with TRBD1. CDR3 length: 14 residues. J lost 5 bases, V lost 1 base, and 2 bases had no gene match. Germline V gene sequence: CDR1 MGHRA, CDR2 YSYEKL. CDR3 amino acids: CASSQVQGDQPQHF. CDR3 bases: TGCGCCAGCAGCCAAGTTCAGGGGGATCAGCCCCAGCATTTT.

This clonotype appeared many times. The V and J genes are TRBV24-1 and TRBJ2-3, with 8 bases aligning to TRBD2. The V segment lost 4 bases and the J segment 0 bases; nucleotides outside the gene matches: 5. Per germline, CDR1 KGHDR and CDR2 SFDVKD. The CDR3 covers 16 residues. The CDR3 sequence is CATSEYGTSSTDTQYF. As DNA, the CDR3 is TGTGCCACCAGTGAGTACGGGACTAGTAGCACAGATACGCAGTATTTT.

This clonotype was picked up many times. CDR3 sequence: CATGDKESQPQHF. CDR3 in DNA: TGTGCCACTGGGGACAAGGAAAGTCAGCCCCAGCATTTT. The V gene is TRBV15, the J gene TRBJ1-5; maybe TRBD1 (6 bases). The CDR3 extends over 13 amino acids. The germline CDR1 and CDR2 sequences are LNHNV and YYDKDF (reference sequence). Deletions cut 9 bases from V and 6 bases from J, with 15 bases between.

This clonotype was detected ten times or more. V is TRBV19 and J is TRBJ2-6, with 7 bases matching TRBD1. With 6 bases clipped from V and 0 bases from J, the junction kept 8 bases outside the gene matches. From germline, CDR1 is LNHDA and CDR2 SQIVND (reference sequence). This CDR3 region has 17 residues. The CDR3 spells CASRARQGISGANVLTF. In DNA form, the CDR3 reads TGTGCCAGTAGAGCTCGACAGGGAATCTCTGGGGCCAACGTCCTGACTTTC.

The rearrangement links TRBV6-5 to TRBJ1-1, with D maybe TRBD1 (6 bases). Trimming shortened V by 8 bases and J by 0 bases, and 16 bases separated the two germline ends. Germline CDR1 MNHEY, CDR2 SVGAGI. The CDR3 loop spans 15 amino acids. The CDR3 spells CASGSTQGMNTEAFF. CDR3 in DNA: TGTGCCAGCGGCTCTACGCAGGGGATGAACACTGAAGCTTTCTTT.

This clonotype came up many times. The J gene is TRBJ1-5, the V gene TRBV6-4; D is unclear. V lost 2 bases and J 4 bases, leaving 12 bases between the germline ends. The CDR3 totals 15 residues. CDR1 is MRHNA, CDR2 SNTAGT, per germline. The CDR3 DNA sequence: TGTGCCAGCAGTGACCCCCGCGCGGGGAATCAGCCCCAGCATTTT. Translating it yields CASSDPRAGNQPQHF.

This clonotype was found many times. This chain links TRBV7-2 with TRBJ2-5; 7 nucleotides align to TRBD2. Germline lookup yields CDR1 SGHTA and CDR2 FQGNSA. Trimming took 4 bases from V and 7 from J; bases not matched to a gene: 15. The CDR3 covers 16 residues. The CDR3 bases are TGTGCCAGCAGCTCCGGTAACCTGACTAGCAGGCGGACCCAGTACTTC. This translates into CASSSGNLTSRRTQYF.